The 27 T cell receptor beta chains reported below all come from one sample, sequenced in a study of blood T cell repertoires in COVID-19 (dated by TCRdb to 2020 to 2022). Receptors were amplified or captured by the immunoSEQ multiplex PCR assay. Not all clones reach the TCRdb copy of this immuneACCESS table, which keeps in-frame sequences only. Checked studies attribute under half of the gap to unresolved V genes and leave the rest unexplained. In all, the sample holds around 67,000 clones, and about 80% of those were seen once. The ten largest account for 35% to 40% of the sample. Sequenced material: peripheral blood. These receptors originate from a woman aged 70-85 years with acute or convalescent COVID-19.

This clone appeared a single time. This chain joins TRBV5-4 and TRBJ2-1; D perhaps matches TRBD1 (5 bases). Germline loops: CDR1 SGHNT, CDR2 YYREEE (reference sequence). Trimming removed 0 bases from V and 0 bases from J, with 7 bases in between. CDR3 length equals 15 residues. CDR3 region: CASSLAGLSYNEQFF. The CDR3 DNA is TGTGCCAGCAGCTTGGCAGGGCTCTCCTACAATGAGCAGTTCTTC.

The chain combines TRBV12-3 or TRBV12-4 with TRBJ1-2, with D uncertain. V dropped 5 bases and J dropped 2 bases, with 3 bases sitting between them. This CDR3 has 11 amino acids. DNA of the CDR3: TGTGCCAGCAGTCAGAACTATGGCTACACCTTC. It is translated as CASSQNYGYTF.

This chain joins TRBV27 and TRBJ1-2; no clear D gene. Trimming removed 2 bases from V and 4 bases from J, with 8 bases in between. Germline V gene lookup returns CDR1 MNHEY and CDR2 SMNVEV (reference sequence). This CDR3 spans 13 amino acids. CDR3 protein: CASSLAGTYGYTF. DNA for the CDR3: TGTGCCAGCAGTTTAGCCGGTACCTATGGCTACACCTTC.

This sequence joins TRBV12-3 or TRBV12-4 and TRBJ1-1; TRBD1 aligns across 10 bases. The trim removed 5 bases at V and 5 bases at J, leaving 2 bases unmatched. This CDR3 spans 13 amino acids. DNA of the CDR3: TGTGCCAGCAGTAGGGGACAGGGGACTGAAGCTTTCTTT. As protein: CASSRGQGTEAFF.

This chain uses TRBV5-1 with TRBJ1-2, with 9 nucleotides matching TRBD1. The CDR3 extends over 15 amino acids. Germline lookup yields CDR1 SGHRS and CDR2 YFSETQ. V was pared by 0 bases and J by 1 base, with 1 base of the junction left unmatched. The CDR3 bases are TGCGCCAGCAGCTTGGCGACAGGGGGTAACTATGGCTACACCTTC. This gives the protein CASSLATGGNYGYTF.

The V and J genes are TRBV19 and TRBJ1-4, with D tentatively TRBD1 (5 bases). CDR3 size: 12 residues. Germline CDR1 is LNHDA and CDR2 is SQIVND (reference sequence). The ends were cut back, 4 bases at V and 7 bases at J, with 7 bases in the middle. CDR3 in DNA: TGTGCCAGTAGTAGACAGCCTGAAAAACTGTTTTTT. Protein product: CASSRQPEKLFF.

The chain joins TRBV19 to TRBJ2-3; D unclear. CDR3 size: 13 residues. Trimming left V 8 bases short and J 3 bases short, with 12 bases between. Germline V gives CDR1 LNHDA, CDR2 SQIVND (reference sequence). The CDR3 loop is CASSVGNTDTQYF. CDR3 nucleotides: TGTGCCAGTTCGGTGGGCAATACAGATACGCAGTATTTT.

As DNA, the CDR3 is TGTGCCAGTAACTACCCTGGGACAGGGAGACGTCGGGGCTACACCTTC. Amino acids: CASNYPGTGRRRGYTF. The chain joins TRBV19 to TRBJ1-2, with TRBD1 matching 9 bases. This CDR3 comprises 16 residues. The V segment lost 7 bases and the J segment 8 bases; nucleotides outside the gene matches: 17. From germline, CDR1 is LNHDA and CDR2 SQIVND (reference sequence).

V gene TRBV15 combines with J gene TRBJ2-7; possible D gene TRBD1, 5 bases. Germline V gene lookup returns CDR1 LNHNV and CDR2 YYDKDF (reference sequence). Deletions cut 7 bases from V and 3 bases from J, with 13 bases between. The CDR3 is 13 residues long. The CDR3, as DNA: TGTGCCACCATGACAGTGGAATACTACGAGCAGTACTTC. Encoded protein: CATMTVEYYEQYF.

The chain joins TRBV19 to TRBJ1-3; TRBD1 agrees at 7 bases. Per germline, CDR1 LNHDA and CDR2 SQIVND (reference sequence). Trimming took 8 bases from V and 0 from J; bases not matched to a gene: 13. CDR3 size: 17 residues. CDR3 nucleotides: TGTGCCAGTGGACCGGGACAGCCGCCATTCTCTGGAAACACCATATATTTT. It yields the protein CASGPGQPPFSGNTIYF.

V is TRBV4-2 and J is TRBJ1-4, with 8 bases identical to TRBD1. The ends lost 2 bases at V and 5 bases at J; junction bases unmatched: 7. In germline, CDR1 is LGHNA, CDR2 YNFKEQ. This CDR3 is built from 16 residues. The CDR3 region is CASSQKGDRRNEKLFF. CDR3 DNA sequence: TGTGCCAGCAGCCAAAAAGGGGACAGGAGAAATGAAAAACTGTTTTTT.

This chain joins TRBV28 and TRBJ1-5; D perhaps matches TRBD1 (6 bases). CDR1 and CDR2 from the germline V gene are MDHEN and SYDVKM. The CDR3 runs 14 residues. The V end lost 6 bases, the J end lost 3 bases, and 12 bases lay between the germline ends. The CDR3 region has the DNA TGTGCCAGCAGCCTCGGACAGAACAATCAGCCCCAGCATTTT. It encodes CASSLGQNNQPQHF. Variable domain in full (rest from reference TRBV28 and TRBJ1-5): DVKVTQSSRYLVKRTGEKVFLECVQDMDHENMFWYRQDPGLGLRLIYFSYDVKMKEKGDIPEGYSVSREKKERFSLILESASTNQTSMYLCASSLGQNNQPQHFGDGTRLSIL.

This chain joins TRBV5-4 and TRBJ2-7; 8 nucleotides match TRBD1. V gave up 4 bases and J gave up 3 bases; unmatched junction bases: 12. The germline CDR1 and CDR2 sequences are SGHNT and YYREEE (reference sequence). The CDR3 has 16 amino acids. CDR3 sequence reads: CASSLTGAGLSYEQYF. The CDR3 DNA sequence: TGTGCCAGCAGCCTGACAGGGGCAGGCTTAAGCTACGAGCAGTACTTC.

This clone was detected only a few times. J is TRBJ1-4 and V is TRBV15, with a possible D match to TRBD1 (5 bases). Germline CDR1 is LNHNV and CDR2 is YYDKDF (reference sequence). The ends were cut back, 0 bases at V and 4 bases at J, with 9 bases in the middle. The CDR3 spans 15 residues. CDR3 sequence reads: CATSREDIGNEKLFF. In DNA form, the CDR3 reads TGTGCCACCAGCAGAGAGGACATTGGTAATGAAAAACTGTTTTTT.

The CDR3 coding sequence is TGTGCCAGCAGCCAACCTGGACTAGCGGGAGACCCAGGTGAGCAGTTCTTC. This codes for CASSQPGLAGDPGEQFF. This chain connects TRBV3-1 (or the pseudogene TRBV3-2) to TRBJ2-1; TRBD2 aligns across 13 bases. This CDR3 has 17 residues. The germline V gene has CDR1 LGHDT and CDR2 YNNKEL (reference sequence). The V and J ends lost 2 bases and 9 bases, in that order; junction bases with no gene match: 10.

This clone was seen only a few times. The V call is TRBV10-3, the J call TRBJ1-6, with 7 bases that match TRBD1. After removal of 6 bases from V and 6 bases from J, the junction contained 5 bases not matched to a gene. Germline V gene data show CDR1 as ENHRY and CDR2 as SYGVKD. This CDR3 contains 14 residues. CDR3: CAIRGGQTNSPLHF. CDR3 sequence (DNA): TGTGCCATCAGGGGGGGACAGACTAATTCACCCCTCCACTTT.

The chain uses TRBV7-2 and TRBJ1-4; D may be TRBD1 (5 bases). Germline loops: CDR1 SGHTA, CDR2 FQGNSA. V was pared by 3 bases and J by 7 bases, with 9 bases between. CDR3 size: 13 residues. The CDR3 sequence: CASSFRQFEKLFF. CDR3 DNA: TGTGCCAGCAGCTTTAGACAGTTTGAAAAACTGTTTTTT.

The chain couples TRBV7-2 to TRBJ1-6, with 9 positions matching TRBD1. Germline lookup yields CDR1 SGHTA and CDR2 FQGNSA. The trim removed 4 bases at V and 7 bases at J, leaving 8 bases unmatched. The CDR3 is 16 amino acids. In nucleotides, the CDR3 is TGTGCCAGCAGCTCACAGGGGGCAGTGAGAAATTCACCCCTCCACTTT. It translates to CASSSQGAVRNSPLHF.

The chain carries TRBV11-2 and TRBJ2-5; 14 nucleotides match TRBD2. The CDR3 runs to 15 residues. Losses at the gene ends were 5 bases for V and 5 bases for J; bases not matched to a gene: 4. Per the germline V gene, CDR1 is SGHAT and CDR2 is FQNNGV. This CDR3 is CASSRTSGGRETQYF. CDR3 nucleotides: TGTGCCAGCAGCCGGACTAGCGGGGGGAGGGAGACCCAGTACTTC.

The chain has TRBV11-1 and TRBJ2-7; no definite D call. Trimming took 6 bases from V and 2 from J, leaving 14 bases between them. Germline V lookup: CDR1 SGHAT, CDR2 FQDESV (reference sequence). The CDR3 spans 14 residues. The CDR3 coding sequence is TGTGCCAGCAGGAGAGACTCGGCGGCCTACGAGCAGTACTTC. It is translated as CASRRDSAAYEQYF.

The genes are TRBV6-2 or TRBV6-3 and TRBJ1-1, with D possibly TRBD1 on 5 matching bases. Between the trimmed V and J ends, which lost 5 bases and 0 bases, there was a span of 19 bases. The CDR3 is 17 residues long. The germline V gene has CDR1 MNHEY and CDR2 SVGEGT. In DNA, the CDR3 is TGTGCCAGCAGTCCAACTATAGGGGCAGGGATGAACACTGAAGCTTTCTTT. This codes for CASSPTIGAGMNTEAFF.

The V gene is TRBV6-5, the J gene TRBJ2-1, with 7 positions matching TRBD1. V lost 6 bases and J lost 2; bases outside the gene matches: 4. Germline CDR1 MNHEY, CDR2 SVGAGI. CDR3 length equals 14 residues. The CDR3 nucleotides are TGTGCCAGCAGGGGACAGCTAGCCTACAATGAGCAGTTCTTC. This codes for CASRGQLAYNEQFF.

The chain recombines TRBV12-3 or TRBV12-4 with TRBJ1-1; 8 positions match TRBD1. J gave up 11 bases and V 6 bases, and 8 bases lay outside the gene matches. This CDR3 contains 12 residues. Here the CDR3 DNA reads TGTGCCAGCAGCTTTCGACAGGGGAGGGCTTTCTTT. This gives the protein CASSFRQGRAFF.

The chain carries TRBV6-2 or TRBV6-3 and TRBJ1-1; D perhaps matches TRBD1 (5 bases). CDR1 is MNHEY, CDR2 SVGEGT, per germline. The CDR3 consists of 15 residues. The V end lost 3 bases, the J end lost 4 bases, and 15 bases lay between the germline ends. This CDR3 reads CASSYGAGPSTEAFF. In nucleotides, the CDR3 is TGTGCCAGCAGTTATGGTGCAGGGCCCAGCACTGAAGCTTTCTTT.

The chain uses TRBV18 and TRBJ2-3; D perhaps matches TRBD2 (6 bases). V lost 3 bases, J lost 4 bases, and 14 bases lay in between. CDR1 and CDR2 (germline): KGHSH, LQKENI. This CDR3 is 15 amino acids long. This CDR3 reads CASSPLGGVADTQYF. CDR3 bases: TGTGCCAGCTCACCGTTGGGCGGGGTCGCAGATACGCAGTATTTT.

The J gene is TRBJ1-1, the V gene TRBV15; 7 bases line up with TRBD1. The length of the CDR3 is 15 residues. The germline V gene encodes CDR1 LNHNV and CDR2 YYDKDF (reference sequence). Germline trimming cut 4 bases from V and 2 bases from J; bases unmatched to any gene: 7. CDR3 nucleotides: TGTGCCACCAGCATCCACAGGGGCCCCAACACTGAAGCTTTCTTT. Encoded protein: CATSIHRGPNTEAFF.

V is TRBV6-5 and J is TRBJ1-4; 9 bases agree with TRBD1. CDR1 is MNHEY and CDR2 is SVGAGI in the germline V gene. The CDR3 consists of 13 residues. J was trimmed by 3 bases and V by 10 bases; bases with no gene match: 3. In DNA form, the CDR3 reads TGTGCCACCCACAGGGGGCCTAATGAAAAACTGTTTTTT. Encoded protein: CATHRGPNEKLFF.